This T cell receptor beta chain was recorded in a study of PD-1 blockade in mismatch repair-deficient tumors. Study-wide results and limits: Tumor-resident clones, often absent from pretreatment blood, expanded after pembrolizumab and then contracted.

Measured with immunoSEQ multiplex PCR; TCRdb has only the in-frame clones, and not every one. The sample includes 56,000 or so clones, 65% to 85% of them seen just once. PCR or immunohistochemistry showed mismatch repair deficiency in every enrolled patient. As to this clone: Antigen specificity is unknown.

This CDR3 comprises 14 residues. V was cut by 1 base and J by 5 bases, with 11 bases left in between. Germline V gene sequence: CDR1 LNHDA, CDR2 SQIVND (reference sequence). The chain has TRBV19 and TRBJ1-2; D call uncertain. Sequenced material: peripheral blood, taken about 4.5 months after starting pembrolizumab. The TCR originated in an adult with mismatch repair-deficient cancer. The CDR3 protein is CASSIAPTGYGYTF. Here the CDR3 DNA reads TGTGCCAGTAGTATAGCCCCTACTGGGTATGGCTACACCTTC.